Below, 9 T cell receptor beta chains from the same sample are listed, as sequenced in a study of blood T cell repertoires in COVID-19. Sequencing used immunoSEQ multiplex PCR; TCRdb keeps in-frame clones, though not all of them. The sample has 100,000 or so clones, roughly 88% seen once. Sequenced: peripheral blood. These receptors originate from a woman in her sixties or seventies with acute or convalescent COVID-19.

This rearrangement joins TRBV3-1 (or the pseudogene TRBV3-2) to TRBJ2-3, with 9 bases aligning to TRBD2. V was pared by 5 bases and J by 5 bases, with 8 bases of the junction left unmatched. CDR3 size: 15 residues. The V gene's germline CDR1 is LGHDT and CDR2 YNNKEL (reference sequence). CDR3 sequence reads: CASSNSGSPKDTQYF. Here the CDR3 DNA reads TGTGCCAGCAGCAATAGCGGGAGCCCGAAAGATACGCAGTATTTT.

This clone was picked up one time. As DNA, the CDR3 is TGTGCCAGCAGCGTCGGGGGCTCCTACAATGAGCAGTTCTTC. Translating gives CASSVGGSYNEQFF. The rearrangement joins TRBV7-3 to TRBJ2-1; D may be TRBD2 (6 bases). This CDR3 contains 14 residues. V was pared by 5 bases and J by 0 bases, with 8 bases between. CDR1 SGHTA and CDR2 FQGTGA come from the germline V gene.

The chain joins TRBV5-6 to TRBJ1-1, with TRBD1 matching over 9 bases. CDR3 length equals 18 residues. The V gene's germline CDR1 is SGHDT and CDR2 YYEEEE. The V and J ends lost 3 bases and 2 bases, in that order; junction bases with no gene match: 14. For the CDR3, the DNA is TGTGCCAGCAGCTCTAGCTTTGGGGGACAGGGTCGTAACACTGAAGCTTTCTTT. It codes for CASSSSFGGQGRNTEAFF.

This clone was counted once. This chain connects TRBV5-4 to TRBJ1-5, with TRBD1 identical over 9 bases. Germline CDR1 is SGHNT and CDR2 is YYREEE (reference sequence). CDR3 length: 13 amino acids. The ends lost 9 bases at V and 7 bases at J; junction bases unmatched: 8. This chain's CDR3 is CATGQGFGQPQHF. Here the CDR3 DNA reads TGTGCCACCGGACAGGGGTTTGGGCAGCCCCAGCATTTT.

The chain links TRBV10-3 to TRBJ1-5, with D hard to call. This CDR3 comprises 16 residues. The germline V gene encodes CDR1 ENHRY and CDR2 SYGVKD. V gave up 3 bases and J gave up 2 bases, with 14 bases separating them. CDR3 sequence: CAISDEGRVGNQPQHF. Here the CDR3 DNA reads TGTGCCATCAGTGATGAGGGAAGGGTCGGCAATCAGCCCCAGCATTTT.

The rearrangement uses TRBV7-9 and TRBJ2-5, with 11 bases lining up with TRBD2. CDR3 size: 17 residues. Germline loops: CDR1 SEHNR, CDR2 FQNEAQ (reference sequence). The trim removed 5 bases at V and 1 base at J, leaving 9 bases unmatched. CDR3: CASSQGLAELLQETQYF. DNA of the CDR3: TGTGCCAGCAGCCAGGGACTAGCGGAGCTCCTCCAAGAGACCCAGTACTTC.

The CDR3 loop is CASSLFRGAETQYF. The CDR3 bases are TGTGCCAGCAGCTTATTTCGGGGGGCAGAGACCCAGTACTTC. J is TRBJ2-5 and V is TRBV5-6; D is possibly TRBD2 (7 bases). V was trimmed by 2 bases and J by 4 bases, leaving 12 bases between them. The germline V gene encodes CDR1 SGHDT and CDR2 YYEEEE. The CDR3 spans 14 residues.

This rearrangement joins TRBV5-1 to TRBJ2-3; 9 bases are shared with TRBD2. The CDR3 contains 18 residues. Per the germline V gene, CDR1 is SGHRS and CDR2 is YFSETQ. With 2 bases clipped from V and 1 base from J, the junction kept 11 bases outside the gene matches. CDR3 region: CASSFRVRTSVGTDTQYF. The CDR3 DNA is TGCGCCAGCAGCTTCAGGGTCCGGACTAGCGTGGGCACAGATACGCAGTATTTT.

V gene TRBV25-1 combines with J gene TRBJ2-7, with D uncertain. V was pared by 4 bases and J by 1 base, with 8 bases between. CDR3 length equals 13 residues. CDR1 MGHDK and CDR2 SYGVNS come from the germline V gene. The CDR3 is CASSGGPSYEQYF. As DNA, the CDR3 is TGTGCCAGCAGTGGAGGCCCATCCTACGAGCAGTACTTC.